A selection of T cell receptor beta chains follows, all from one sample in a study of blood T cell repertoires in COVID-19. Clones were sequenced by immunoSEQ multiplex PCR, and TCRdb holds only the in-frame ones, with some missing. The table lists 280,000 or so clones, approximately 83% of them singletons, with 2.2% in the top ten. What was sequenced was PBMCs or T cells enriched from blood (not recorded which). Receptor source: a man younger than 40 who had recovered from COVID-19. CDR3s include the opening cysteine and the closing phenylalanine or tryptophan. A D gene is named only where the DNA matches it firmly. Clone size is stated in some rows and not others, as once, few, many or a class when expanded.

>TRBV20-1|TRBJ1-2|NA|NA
CSASLRENYGYTF
TGCAGTGCTAGTCTGCGGGAGAACTATGGCTACACCTTC
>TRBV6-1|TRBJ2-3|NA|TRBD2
CASSDGPPGLAAYTQYF
TGTGCCAGCAGTGATGGACCGCCGGGACTAGCGGCATATACGCAGTATTTT
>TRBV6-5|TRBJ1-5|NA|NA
CASTVTAGNQPQHF
TGTGCCAGCACGGTGACAGCAGGCAATCAGCCCCAGCATTTT
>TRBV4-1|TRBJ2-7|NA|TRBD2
CASSQDAGLSVSYEQYF
TGCGCCAGCAGCCAAGATGCGGGACTATCCGTCTCCTACGAGCAGTACTTC
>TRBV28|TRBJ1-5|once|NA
CASRSGGLGNQPQHF
TGTGCCAGCAGATCCGGGGGTTTAGGGAATCAGCCCCAGCATTTT
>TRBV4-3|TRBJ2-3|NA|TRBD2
CASSQELAGGSADTQYF
TGCGCCAGCAGCCAAGAGTTGGCGGGGGGATCTGCAGATACGCAGTATTTT
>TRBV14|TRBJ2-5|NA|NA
CASSHPEGGKETQYF
TGTGCCAGCAGCCATCCGGAAGGGGGAAAAGAGACCCAGTACTTC
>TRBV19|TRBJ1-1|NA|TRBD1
CASSIGGTGGNTEAFF
TGTGCCAGTAGTATAGGAGGGACAGGGGGCAACACTGAAGCTTTCTTT
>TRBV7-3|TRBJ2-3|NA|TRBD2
CASSTPPSGTQYF
TGTGCCAGCAGCACTCCTCCTAGCGGGACGCAGTATTTT
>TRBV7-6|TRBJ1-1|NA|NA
CASSFREDTEAFF
TGTGCCAGCAGCTTTCGGGAAGACACTGAAGCTTTCTTT
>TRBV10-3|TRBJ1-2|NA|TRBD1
CAIRPTGAPGGYTF
TGTGCCATCAGACCGACAGGGGCCCCGGGCGGCTACACCTTC
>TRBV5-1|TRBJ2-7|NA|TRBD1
CASSLGGTGNEQYF
TGCGCCAGCAGCTTGGGAGGGACAGGGAACGAGCAGTACTTC
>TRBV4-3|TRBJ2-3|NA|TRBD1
CASSPLGRQGATDTQYF
TGCGCCAGCAGCCCCCTTGGCCGACAGGGGGCCACAGATACGCAGTATTTT
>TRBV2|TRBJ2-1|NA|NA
CASMMGLSSRGEQFF
TGTGCCAGCATGATGGGGCTGAGTAGTCGTGGTGAGCAGTTCTTC
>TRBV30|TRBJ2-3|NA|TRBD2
CAWNRDYIPDTQYF
TGTGCCTGGAATAGGGACTACATCCCGGATACGCAGTATTTT
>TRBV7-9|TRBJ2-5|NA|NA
CASSRDRRETQYF
TGTGCCAGCAGCAGGGACCGGCGGGAGACCCAGTACTTC
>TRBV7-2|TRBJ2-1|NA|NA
CASSLYLDEQFF
TGTGCCAGCAGCTTGTATTTAGATGAGCAGTTCTTC
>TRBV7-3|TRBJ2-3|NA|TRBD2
CASSLGDYFGDTQYF
TGTGCCAGCAGCTTAGGGGACTATTTTGGTGATACGCAGTATTTT
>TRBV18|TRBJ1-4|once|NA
CASSLGLNNEKLFF
TGTGCCAGCTCACTAGGACTGAATAATGAAAAACTGTTTTTT
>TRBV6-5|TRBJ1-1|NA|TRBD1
CASSSKKGQGDTEAFF
TGTGCCAGCAGTTCCAAAAAGGGACAGGGAGACACTGAAGCTTTCTTT
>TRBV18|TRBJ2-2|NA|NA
CASSPPQGGIGELFF
TGTGCCAGCTCACCACCGCAGGGAGGTATCGGGGAGCTGTTTTTT
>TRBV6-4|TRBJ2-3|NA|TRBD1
CASSDSGTGADTQYF
TGTGCCAGCAGTGACTCGGGGACAGGGGCCGATACGCAGTATTTT
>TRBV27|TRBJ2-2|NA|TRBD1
CASSRGTGVEELFF
TGTGCCAGCAGTCGCGGGACAGGGGTTGAGGAGCTGTTTTTT
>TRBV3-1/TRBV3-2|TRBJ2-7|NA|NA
CASSQAEGPYEQYF
TGTGCCAGCAGCCAAGCAGAGGGCCCTTACGAGCAGTACTTC